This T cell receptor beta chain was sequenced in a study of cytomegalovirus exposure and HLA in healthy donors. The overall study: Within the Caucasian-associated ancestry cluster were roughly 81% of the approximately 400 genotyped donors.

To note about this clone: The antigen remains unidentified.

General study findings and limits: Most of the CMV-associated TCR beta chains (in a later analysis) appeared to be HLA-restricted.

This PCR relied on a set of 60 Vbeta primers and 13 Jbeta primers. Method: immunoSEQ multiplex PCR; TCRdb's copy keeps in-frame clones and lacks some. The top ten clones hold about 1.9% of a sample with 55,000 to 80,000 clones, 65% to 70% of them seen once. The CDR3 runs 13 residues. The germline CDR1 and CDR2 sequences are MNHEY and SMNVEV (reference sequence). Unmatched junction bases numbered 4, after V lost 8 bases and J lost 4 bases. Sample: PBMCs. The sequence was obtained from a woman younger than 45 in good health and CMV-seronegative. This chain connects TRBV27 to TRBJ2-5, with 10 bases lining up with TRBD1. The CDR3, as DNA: TGTGCCAGCGGCCGGGACAGGGGAGAGACCCAGTACTTC. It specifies CASGRDRGETQYF.